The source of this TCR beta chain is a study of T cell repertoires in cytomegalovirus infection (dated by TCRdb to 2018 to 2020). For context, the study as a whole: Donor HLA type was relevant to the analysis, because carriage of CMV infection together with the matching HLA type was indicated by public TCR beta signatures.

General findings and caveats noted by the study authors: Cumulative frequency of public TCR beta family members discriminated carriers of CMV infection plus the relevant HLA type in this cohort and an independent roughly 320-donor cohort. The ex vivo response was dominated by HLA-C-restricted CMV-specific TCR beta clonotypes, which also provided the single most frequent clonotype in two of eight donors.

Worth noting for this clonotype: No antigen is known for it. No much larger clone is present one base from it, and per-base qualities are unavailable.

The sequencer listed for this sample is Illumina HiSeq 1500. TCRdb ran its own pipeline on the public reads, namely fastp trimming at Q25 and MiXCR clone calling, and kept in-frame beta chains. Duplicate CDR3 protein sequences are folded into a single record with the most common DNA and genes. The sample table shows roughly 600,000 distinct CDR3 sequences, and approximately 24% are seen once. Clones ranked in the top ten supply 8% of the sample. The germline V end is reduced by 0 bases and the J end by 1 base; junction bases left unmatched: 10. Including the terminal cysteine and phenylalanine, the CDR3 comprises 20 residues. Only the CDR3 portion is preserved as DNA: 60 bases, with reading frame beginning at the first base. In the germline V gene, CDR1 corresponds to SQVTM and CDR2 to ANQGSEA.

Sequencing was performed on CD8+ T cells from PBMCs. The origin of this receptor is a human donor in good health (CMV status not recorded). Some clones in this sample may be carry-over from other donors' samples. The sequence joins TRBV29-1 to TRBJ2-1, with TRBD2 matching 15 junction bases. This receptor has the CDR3 CSVEDRGGLAGGGSYNEQFF. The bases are TGCAGCGTTGAAGATCGGGGTGGACTAGCGGGGGGGGGGTCCTACAATGAGCAGTTCTTC.